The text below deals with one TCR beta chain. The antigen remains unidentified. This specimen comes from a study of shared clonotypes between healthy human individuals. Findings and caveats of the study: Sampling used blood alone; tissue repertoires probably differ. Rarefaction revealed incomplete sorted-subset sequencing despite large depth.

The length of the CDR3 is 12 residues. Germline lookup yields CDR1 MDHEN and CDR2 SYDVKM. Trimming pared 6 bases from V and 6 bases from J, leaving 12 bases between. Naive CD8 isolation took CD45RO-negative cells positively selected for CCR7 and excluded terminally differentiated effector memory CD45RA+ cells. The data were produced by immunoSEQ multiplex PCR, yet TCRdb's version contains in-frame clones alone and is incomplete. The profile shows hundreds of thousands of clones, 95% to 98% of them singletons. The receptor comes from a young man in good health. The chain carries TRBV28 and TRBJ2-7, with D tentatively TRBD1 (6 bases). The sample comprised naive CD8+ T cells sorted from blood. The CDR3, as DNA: TGTGCCAGCAGATTACAGGGTAGCGAGCAGTACTTC. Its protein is CASRLQGSEQYF.